These T cell receptor beta chains were read from a single sample in a study of PD-1 blockade in classical Hodgkin lymphoma. TCRdb keeps only in-frame clones here, not all; method: immunoSEQ multiplex PCR. The sample records tens of thousands of clones, about nine tenths being singletons. Sequenced here: peripheral blood mononuclear cells (PBMCs), sampled at baseline. These receptors were collected from a human donor with classical Hodgkin lymphoma. Both conserved end residues are part of each CDR3. The D gene is left open where the match is weak. Expanded clones are given a class, and other clones once, few, many or no size at all.

J gene: TRBJ1-6
V gene: TRBV4-3
D gene: NA
clone size: NA
CDR3 protein: CASSPHGRESSYNSPLHF
CDR3 DNA: TGCGCCAGCAGCCCCCACGGACGGGAGAGCTCCTATAATTCACCCCTCCACTTT

J gene: TRBJ1-2
V gene: TRBV5-1
D gene: TRBD1
clone size: NA
CDR3 protein: CASSLVDRGNYGYTF
CDR3 DNA: TGCGCCAGCAGCTTGGTAGACAGGGGAAACTATGGCTACACCTTC

J gene: TRBJ2-3
V gene: TRBV6-5
D gene: TRBD2
clone size: NA
CDR3 protein: CASRPGGGATDTQYF
CDR3 DNA: TGTGCCAGCAGACCTGGCGGGGGAGCCACAGATACGCAGTATTTT

J gene: TRBJ2-3
V gene: TRBV19
D gene: TRBD1
clone size: NA
CDR3 protein: CASRSGTGVATDTQYF
CDR3 DNA: TGTGCCAGTAGGTCCGGGACAGGGGTGGCCACAGATACGCAGTATTTT

J gene: TRBJ2-3
V gene: TRBV7-9
D gene: NA
clone size: NA
CDR3 protein: CASSFRGRPTDTQYF
CDR3 DNA: TGTGCCAGCAGCTTTAGGGGGAGGCCCACAGATACGCAGTATTTT

J gene: TRBJ2-3
V gene: TRBV5-1
D gene: NA
clone size: NA
CDR3 protein: CASSSPGVTDTQYF
CDR3 DNA: TGCGCCAGCAGCTCCCCGGGAGTCACAGATACGCAGTATTTT

J gene: TRBJ2-6
V gene: TRBV28
D gene: TRBD1
clone size: NA
CDR3 protein: CASRIAGTGFSGANVLTF
CDR3 DNA: TGTGCCAGCAGGATAGCCGGGACAGGATTCTCTGGGGCCAACGTCCTGACTTTC

J gene: TRBJ2-1
V gene: TRBV9
D gene: TRBD2
clone size: NA
CDR3 protein: CASSPIATGTSGGANWNEQFF
CDR3 DNA: TGTGCCAGCAGCCCAATCGCTACCGGGACTAGCGGGGGGGCCAATTGGAATGAGCAGTTCTTC

J gene: TRBJ2-1
V gene: TRBV5-1
D gene: NA
clone size: NA
CDR3 protein: CASSLNPNEQFF
CDR3 DNA: TGCGCCAGCAGCTTGAACCCCAATGAGCAGTTCTTC

J gene: TRBJ1-4
V gene: TRBV5-5
D gene: NA
clone size: NA
CDR3 protein: CASSLEGTANEKLFF
CDR3 DNA: TGTGCCAGCAGCTTGGAGGGGACGGCTAATGAAAAACTGTTTTTT

J gene: TRBJ2-1
V gene: TRBV29-1
D gene: NA
clone size: NA
CDR3 protein: CSVEAKGVNNEQFF
CDR3 DNA: TGCAGCGTTGAAGCTAAAGGGGTAAACAATGAGCAGTTCTTC

J gene: TRBJ2-1
V gene: TRBV19
D gene: TRBD2
clone size: NA
CDR3 protein: CASSITPGRDEQFF
CDR3 DNA: TGTGCCAGTAGTATCACACCGGGGAGGGATGAGCAGTTCTTC

J gene: TRBJ2-2
V gene: TRBV7-6
D gene: NA
clone size: NA
CDR3 protein: CASSLATLDGTGELFF
CDR3 DNA: TGTGCCAGCAGCTTAGCGACGTTAGATGGAACCGGGGAGCTGTTTTTT

J gene: TRBJ1-1
V gene: TRBV7-9
D gene: NA
clone size: NA
CDR3 protein: CASSSTGQSNAEAFF
CDR3 DNA: TGTGCCAGCAGCTCAACAGGACAGTCTAACGCTGAAGCTTTCTTT

J gene: TRBJ2-3
V gene: TRBV7-9
D gene: NA
clone size: few
CDR3 protein: CASSVRTGSTDTQYF
CDR3 DNA: TGTGCCAGCAGCGTGCGTACAGGTAGCACAGATACGCAGTATTTT

J gene: TRBJ2-7
V gene: TRBV6-5
D gene: NA
clone size: NA
CDR3 protein: CASLAPNSYEQYF
CDR3 DNA: TGTGCCAGTCTAGCGCCCAACTCCTACGAGCAGTACTTC

J gene: TRBJ2-2
V gene: TRBV6-6
D gene: NA
clone size: NA
CDR3 protein: CASSYEVNTGELFF
CDR3 DNA: TGTGCCAGCAGTTACGAAGTGAACACCGGGGAGCTGTTTTTT

J gene: TRBJ2-5
V gene: TRBV28
D gene: TRBD2
clone size: NA
CDR3 protein: CASSLWGSGPQETQYF
CDR3 DNA: TGTGCCAGCAGTTTATGGGGTAGCGGGCCCCAAGAGACCCAGTACTTC

J gene: TRBJ2-7
V gene: TRBV7-8
D gene: NA
clone size: NA
CDR3 protein: CASSLALQGPYEQYF
CDR3 DNA: TGTGCCAGCAGCTTAGCGCTACAGGGCCCCTACGAGCAGTACTTC

J gene: TRBJ1-1
V gene: TRBV6-5
D gene: NA
clone size: NA
CDR3 protein: CASSSHRSGAEAFF
CDR3 DNA: TGTGCCAGCAGCTCCCACAGGTCGGGTGCTGAAGCTTTCTTT

J gene: TRBJ2-5
V gene: TRBV5-1
D gene: NA
clone size: once
CDR3 protein: CASSSGTTPGETQYF
CDR3 DNA: TGCGCCAGCAGCTCAGGGACAACCCCAGGAGAGACCCAGTACTTC

J gene: TRBJ2-3
V gene: TRBV5-1
D gene: NA
clone size: few
CDR3 protein: CASSLEGPSTDTQYF
CDR3 DNA: TGCGCCAGCAGCTTAGAGGGCCCGAGCACAGATACGCAGTATTTT

J gene: TRBJ2-1
V gene: TRBV7-8
D gene: TRBD2
clone size: NA
CDR3 protein: CASSRGGAGNEQFF
CDR3 DNA: TGTGCCAGCAGCCGCGGGGGGGCGGGGAATGAGCAGTTCTTC

J gene: TRBJ1-2
V gene: TRBV14
D gene: NA
clone size: NA
CDR3 protein: CASSQMAGYGYTF
CDR3 DNA: TGTGCCAGCAGCCAAATGGCAGGCTATGGCTACACCTTC

J gene: TRBJ2-3
V gene: TRBV10-3
D gene: TRBD2
clone size: NA
CDR3 protein: CAISPGLAGGEDTQYF
CDR3 DNA: TGTGCCATCAGTCCAGGACTAGCGGGGGGAGAAGATACGCAGTATTTT

J gene: TRBJ2-2
V gene: TRBV27
D gene: NA
clone size: once
CDR3 protein: CASTRTVRNTGELFF
CDR3 DNA: TGTGCCAGCACCCGGACAGTTCGTAACACCGGGGAGCTGTTTTTT

J gene: TRBJ1-1
V gene: TRBV5-6
D gene: NA
clone size: NA
CDR3 protein: CASSLEPWKGRGMNTEAFF
CDR3 DNA: TGTGCCAGCAGCTTGGAACCTTGGAAGGGACGGGGGATGAACACTGAAGCTTTCTTT

J gene: TRBJ1-3
V gene: TRBV5-6
D gene: NA
clone size: NA
CDR3 protein: CASSSGVGLVENF
CDR3 DNA: TGTGCCAGCAGCTCCGGCGTGGGCCTCGTAGAAAATTTT

J gene: TRBJ2-5
V gene: TRBV6-5
D gene: TRBD2
clone size: NA
CDR3 protein: CASSYSGGGPGETQYF
CDR3 DNA: TGTGCCAGCAGTTACTCCGGCGGGGGGCCAGGGGAGACCCAGTACTTC

J gene: TRBJ1-1
V gene: TRBV7-8
D gene: TRBD1
clone size: once
CDR3 protein: CASSHGGTAEAFF
CDR3 DNA: TGTGCCAGCAGCCATGGTGGGACAGCTGAAGCTTTCTTT

J gene: TRBJ1-1
V gene: TRBV7-8
D gene: TRBD1
clone size: NA
CDR3 protein: CASSLVSGTVNTEAFF
CDR3 DNA: TGTGCCAGCAGCTTAGTCTCGGGGACAGTGAACACTGAAGCTTTCTTT

J gene: TRBJ1-2
V gene: TRBV14
D gene: NA
clone size: NA
CDR3 protein: CASSQVDRINYGYTF
CDR3 DNA: TGTGCCAGCAGCCAAGTTGACAGGATTAACTATGGCTACACCTTC

J gene: TRBJ2-1
V gene: TRBV9
D gene: TRBD2
clone size: once
CDR3 protein: CASSISGGNYNEQFF
CDR3 DNA: TGTGCCAGCAGCATCAGCGGGGGGAATTACAATGAGCAGTTCTTC

J gene: TRBJ2-1
V gene: TRBV7-6
D gene: NA
clone size: NA
CDR3 protein: CASSLGPQTYNEQFF
CDR3 DNA: TGTGCCAGCAGCTTAGGGCCGCAAACCTACAATGAGCAGTTCTTC

J gene: TRBJ2-7
V gene: TRBV30
D gene: TRBD1
clone size: NA
CDR3 protein: CAWTPKAGQGAYEQYF
CDR3 DNA: TGTGCCTGGACCCCCAAGGCGGGACAGGGGGCCTACGAGCAGTACTTC

J gene: TRBJ2-3
V gene: TRBV5-1
D gene: TRBD1
clone size: once
CDR3 protein: CASSLEGTGADTQYF
CDR3 DNA: TGCGCCAGCAGCTTGGAGGGGACAGGGGCAGATACGCAGTATTTT

J gene: TRBJ1-2
V gene: TRBV11-3
D gene: TRBD1
clone size: NA
CDR3 protein: CASSLMNGDSPNYGYTF
CDR3 DNA: TGTGCCAGCAGCTTAATGAATGGGGACAGCCCTAACTATGGCTACACCTTC

J gene: TRBJ2-2
V gene: TRBV6-4
D gene: TRBD2
clone size: NA
CDR3 protein: CASSERLAGFTNTGELFF
CDR3 DNA: TGTGCCAGCAGTGAGCGCCTAGCGGGGTTCACGAACACCGGGGAGCTGTTTTTT

J gene: TRBJ1-6
V gene: TRBV11-2
D gene: TRBD1
clone size: NA
CDR3 protein: CASSLAMTGTVRTLHF
CDR3 DNA: TGTGCCAGCAGCTTAGCGATGACAGGGACGGTTCGAACCCTCCACTTT

J gene: TRBJ1-2
V gene: TRBV6-5
D gene: NA
clone size: NA
CDR3 protein: CASSYQGYGYTF
CDR3 DNA: TGTGCCAGCAGTTACCAGGGCTATGGCTACACCTTC

J gene: TRBJ1-5
V gene: TRBV2
D gene: NA
clone size: NA
CDR3 protein: CASSGFGVQPQHF
CDR3 DNA: TGTGCCAGCAGTGGGTTTGGGGTCCAGCCCCAGCATTTT

J gene: TRBJ2-3
V gene: TRBV5-1
D gene: NA
clone size: NA
CDR3 protein: CASSLGAGDTQYF
CDR3 DNA: TGCGCCAGCAGCTTGGGAGCGGGAGATACGCAGTATTTT

J gene: TRBJ1-1
V gene: TRBV5-6
D gene: TRBD1
clone size: NA
CDR3 protein: CASSRPWDSAVEAFF
CDR3 DNA: TGTGCCAGCAGCCGCCCCTGGGACAGTGCGGTTGAAGCTTTCTTT

J gene: TRBJ2-1
V gene: TRBV29-1
D gene: NA
clone size: NA
CDR3 protein: CSVEGWEGDNEQFF
CDR3 DNA: TGCAGCGTTGAGGGTTGGGAGGGGGACAATGAGCAGTTCTTC

J gene: TRBJ1-5
V gene: TRBV4-1
D gene: TRBD1
clone size: NA
CDR3 protein: CASSDRDPSNQPQHF
CDR3 DNA: TGCGCCAGCAGCGACAGGGACCCTAGCAATCAGCCCCAGCATTTT

J gene: TRBJ2-7
V gene: TRBV5-1
D gene: TRBD1
clone size: NA
CDR3 protein: CASSLVGQGAYEQYF
CDR3 DNA: TGCGCCAGCAGCTTGGTTGGACAGGGTGCCTACGAGCAGTACTTC

J gene: TRBJ1-2
V gene: TRBV7-8
D gene: NA
clone size: NA
CDR3 protein: CASSLVGGNYGYTF
CDR3 DNA: TGTGCCAGCAGCTTAGTAGGGGGAAACTATGGCTACACCTTC

J gene: TRBJ2-1
V gene: TRBV10-3
D gene: TRBD2
clone size: NA
CDR3 protein: CAISHGGSSNGEQFF
CDR3 DNA: TGTGCCATCAGTCACGGGGGGTCCTCGAATGGTGAGCAGTTCTTC

J gene: TRBJ2-5
V gene: TRBV6-6
D gene: NA
clone size: NA
CDR3 protein: CASSYGQDKETQYF
CDR3 DNA: TGTGCCAGCAGTTACGGGCAGGATAAAGAGACCCAGTACTTC

J gene: TRBJ2-3
V gene: TRBV5-1
D gene: NA
clone size: NA
CDR3 protein: CASSLGGFGTDTQYF
CDR3 DNA: TGCGCCAGCAGCTTGGGGGGGTTTGGCACAGATACGCAGTATTTT

J gene: TRBJ2-1
V gene: TRBV7-3
D gene: NA
clone size: NA
CDR3 protein: CASSLGVVNEQFF
CDR3 DNA: TGTGCCAGCAGCTTAGGAGTTGTCAATGAGCAGTTCTTC

J gene: TRBJ1-4
V gene: TRBV7-9
D gene: NA
clone size: NA
CDR3 protein: CASSLSGAPSEKLFF
CDR3 DNA: TGTGCCAGCAGCTTAAGTGGCGCCCCAAGCGAAAAACTGTTTTTT